This is a list of T cell receptor beta chains from one sample in a study of cytomegalovirus exposure and HLA in healthy donors. Using immunoSEQ multiplex PCR, the repertoire was profiled, and TCRdb retains in-frame clones only, with some absent. The sample lists tens of thousands of clones, 80% seen once, with 23% in the top ten. The source material was PBMCs. The source is a woman in her 50s in good health and CMV-seropositive. Both conserved end residues are part of each CDR3. The D gene is left open where the match is weak. Where a row states a size, it is once, few, many or the class of an expanded clone; other rows omit it.

V	D	J	size	DNA	CDR3
TRBV7-3	TRBD1	TRBJ2-3	-	TGTGCCAGCAGCTTCTCCGGGACAGGGGGGGCAGATACGCAGTATTTT	CASSFSGTGGADTQYF
TRBV11-1	TRBD1	TRBJ1-1	once	TGTGCCAGCAGCTACTCGGGGACAGGGACTGAAGCTTTCTTT	CASSYSGTGTEAFF
TRBV5-8	-	TRBJ1-2	-	TGTGCCAGCAGCTCCGGGGGGCACTATGGCTACACCTTC	CASSSGGHYGYTF
TRBV6-1	-	TRBJ2-3	-	TGTGCCAGCAGCCCTGGGGCCGGCACAGATACGCAGTATTTT	CASSPGAGTDTQYF
TRBV11-3	-	TRBJ2-3	-	TGTGCCAGCAGCTCCGGACAGCGTACAGATACGCAGTATTTT	CASSSGQRTDTQYF
TRBV11-2	TRBD2	TRBJ2-1	-	TGTGCCGTGCTAGCGGGCGACTACAATGAGCAGTTCTTC	CAVLAGDYNEQFF
TRBV7-9	-	TRBJ2-1	-	TGTGCCAGCAGCTCACAACAGGGATACAATGAGCAGTTCTTC	CASSSQQGYNEQFF
TRBV5-4	TRBD2	TRBJ2-1	-	TGTGCCAGCAGCCCACGGACTAGCGGGGGGGCAAGCCATGAGCAGTTCTTC	CASSPRTSGGASHEQFF
TRBV7-6	TRBD2	TRBJ2-7	-	TGTGCCAGCAGCCCTACGACTAGCGGGGCCTCCTACGAGCAGTACTTC	CASSPTTSGASYEQYF
TRBV10-1	-	TRBJ1-1	-	TGCGCCAGCAGCGCACACCGGAACACTGAAGCTTTCTTT	CASSAHRNTEAFF
TRBV7-8	-	TRBJ2-5	-	TGTGCCAGCACCCTGGGGCGGGAGACCCAGTACTTC	CASTLGRETQYF
TRBV6-6	TRBD1	TRBJ1-2	-	TGTGCCAGCACAAGGACAGGGTTAATTGGCTACACCTTC	CASTRTGLIGYTF
TRBV5-1	TRBD1	TRBJ2-7	-	TGCGCCAGCAGCTCAGGGGGCACAACCTACGAGCAGTACTTC	CASSSGGTTYEQYF
TRBV9	-	TRBJ2-7	-	TGTGCCAGCAGCGTGGGCAGGGACTACGAGCAGTACTTC	CASSVGRDYEQYF
TRBV15	TRBD1	TRBJ2-1	-	TGTGCCACCAGCAGAGCCTGGACAGGAGAGGGGAATGAGCAGTTCTTC	CATSRAWTGEGNEQFF
TRBV27	TRBD2	TRBJ2-1	few	TGTGCCAGCGCCACGGGACTAGCGGGGGCGACCATCTCCAATGAGCAGTTCTTC	CASATGLAGATISNEQFF
TRBV18	TRBD2	TRBJ2-1	few	TGTGCCAGCTCAGTCCGGACAGCGGGAGGCCACCTTTCATACAATGAGCAGTTCTTC	CASSVRTAGGHLSYNEQFF
TRBV21-1	-	TRBJ1-1	once	TGTGCCAGCAGCAAACAGGACAGGGCGCATAAGAACACTGAAGCTTTCTTT	CASSKQDRAHKNTEAFF
TRBV5-1	-	TRBJ1-1	-	TGCGCCAGCAGCTTAAACACGAACACTGAAGCTTTCTTT	CASSLNTNTEAFF
TRBV29-1	TRBD2	TRBJ2-1	-	TGCAGCGTTAAGTGGACTAGCGGGATTGAGCAGTTCTTC	CSVKWTSGIEQFF
TRBV25-1	TRBD1	TRBJ1-1	-	TGTGCCAGCGGAGGGACAGGGCGATGGACTGAAGCTTTCTTT	CASGGTGRWTEAFF
TRBV6-4	-	TRBJ2-3	-	TGTGCCAGCAGTGACTCGTTAGGGGCCGGGTATTTT	CASSDSLGAGYF
TRBV7-9	-	TRBJ2-1	-	TGTTCCAGCAGCCTTAAGAGGAATGAGCAGTTCTTC	CSSSLKRNEQFF
TRBV6-5	TRBD1	TRBJ1-6	-	TGTGCCATTGGAGGGACAGGCTTACCTAATTCACCCCTCCACTTT	CAIGGTGLPNSPLHF
TRBV10-1	TRBD1	TRBJ1-1	few	TGCGCCAGCAGTCCGGGACAGGGGCCATGGGCTGAAGCTTTCTTT	CASSPGQGPWAEAFF
TRBV4-1	TRBD2	TRBJ2-6	once	TGCGCCAGCAGCCAGGCGACTAGCGGGATAGCTGGGGCCAACGTCCTGACTTTC	CASSQATSGIAGANVLTF
TRBV29-1	TRBD1	TRBJ2-2	-	TGCAGCGTCGGACAGGGGACGAACACCGGGGAGCTGTTTTTT	CSVGQGTNTGELFF
TRBV6-1	TRBD1	TRBJ1-2	-	TGTGCCAGCAGTGAAGTTGGACAGGGGCAGTATGGCTACACCTTC	CASSEVGQGQYGYTF
TRBV6-1	-	TRBJ2-6	-	TGTGCCAGCAGTAGGGAGGATTCTGGGGCCAACGTCCTGACTTTC	CASSREDSGANVLTF
TRBV18	-	TRBJ1-3	-	TGTGCCAGCTCCCCGTCGTCAGGGCTGGACACCATATATTTT	CASSPSSGLDTIYF
TRBV6-4	-	TRBJ1-2	-	TGTGCCAGCAGCCCGACAGCCGCTAACTATGGCTACACCTTC	CASSPTAANYGYTF
TRBV30	TRBD1	TRBJ1-5	-	TGTGCCTGGAGTGGGGACAGGGGGCGCCGTCAGCCCCAGCATTTT	CAWSGDRGRRQPQHF
TRBV19	-	TRBJ2-3	-	TGTGCCAGTAGTGCAGGGGAGGGGACAGATACGCAGTATTTT	CASSAGEGTDTQYF
TRBV7-8	-	TRBJ2-7	-	TGTGCCAGCAGCTCATACGAGTCCTACGAGCAGTACTTC	CASSSYESYEQYF
TRBV4-1	TRBD1	TRBJ2-1	-	TGCGCCAGCAGCCCCGGACAGGGTATAGGGGAGCAGTTCTTC	CASSPGQGIGEQFF
TRBV5-1	TRBD2	TRBJ2-3	once	TGCGCCAGCAGCTTTCGGACTAGCGGGATCGAAGGAGATACGCAGTATTTT	CASSFRTSGIEGDTQYF
TRBV27	-	TRBJ1-5	-	TGTGCCAGCAGTCCCCGGACAGCAGACCAGCCCCAGCATTTT	CASSPRTADQPQHF
TRBV5-1	TRBD2	TRBJ2-1	few	TGCGCCAGCAGCTCGTTTACTAGCGGGAGAGGGTTCGGGTATGAGCAGTTCTTC	CASSSFTSGRGFGYEQFF
TRBV6-1	-	TRBJ2-5	-	TGTGCCAGCAGTCCGGTCCGGCAGGGCGAGACCCAGTACTTC	CASSPVRQGETQYF
TRBV10-3	-	TRBJ2-1	once	TGTGCCATCGGCGGGACTCAACGAGACAATGAGCAGTTCTTC	CAIGGTQRDNEQFF
TRBV5-4	-	TRBJ2-1	-	TGTGCCAGCAGCGGAGGGATCGATGAGCAGTTCTTC	CASSGGIDEQFF